These 2 T cell receptor beta chains originate from one sample sequenced in a study of CD8 T cells in Susac syndrome (dated by TCRdb to about 2019). Receptor amplification or capture employed the immunoSEQ multiplex PCR assay. RNA was extracted with the RNeasy kit and roughly 0.5 to 1 ug was reverse transcribed using random hexamers. Starting from the raw public reads, TCRdb applied fastp trimming at Q25, assembled clones with MiXCR and retained in-frame beta chains. A single entry per CDR3 protein holds the most common genes and DNA from its merged rows. The sample yields roughly 200,000 distinct CDR3 sequences; about 94% were counted once. The ten largest account for approximately 0.098% of the sample. Sequencing was performed on CD4+ T cells from PBMCs. The receptors originated from a human donor in good health.

In its sample, this clonotype was seen once. The rearrangement joins TRBV20-1 to TRBJ2-1, with 10 positions matching TRBD2. The germline V gene has CDR1 DFQATT and CDR2 SNEGSKA (reference sequence). The CDR3 is made up of 15 amino acids. With V trimmed by 6 bases and J by 9 bases, 14 bases remained unmatched. This CDR3 reads CSAIHGTSVVSEQFF. The CDR3 DNA reads as TGCAGTGCCATTCACGGGACTAGCGTCGTTAGTGAGCAGTTCTTC.

DNA for the CDR3: TGTGCCTGGAGTGGAGGGTTCGGGGAGACCCAGTACTTC. Its protein is CAWSGGFGETQYF. The chain joins TRBV30 to TRBJ2-5, with TRBD2 as a possible D gene (5 bases). Trimming shortened V by 1 base and J by 5 bases, and 11 bases separated the two germline ends. This CDR3 spans 13 amino acids. Germline CDR1 and CDR2: GTSNPN and SVGIG (reference sequence).